What follows are 16 T cell receptor beta chains derived from one specimen sequenced in a study of CD8 T cells in Susac syndrome. Random hexamers served to reverse transcribe roughly 0.5 to 1 ug RNA. MiXCR, run by TCRdb on the immunoSEQ multiplex PCR reads, gives a single entry per CDR3 protein. Of 170,000 or so distinct CDR3 sequences in the sample, 90% to 97% were seen once. Specimen: CD4+ T cells from PBMCs. The receptors here all came from a human donor with Susac syndrome.

This clonotype was detected a few times. The chain links TRBV27 to TRBJ2-3, with D maybe TRBD2 (7 bases). The CDR3 sequence is 14 residues long. Deletions cut 2 bases from V and 5 bases from J, with 11 bases between. Germline V gene data show CDR1 as MNHEY and CDR2 as SMNVEV (reference sequence). The CDR3 coding sequence is TGTGCCAGCAGTTTAGCGGGGGCCGAAGATACGCAGTATTTT. This gives the protein CASSLAGAEDTQYF.

V and J are TRBV5-1 and TRBJ2-7, with 8 bases that match TRBD2. J lost 0 bases, V lost 4 bases, and 9 bases had no gene match. The CDR3 covers 16 residues. Germline V gene data show CDR1 as SGHRS and CDR2 as YFSETQ. CDR3 sequence reads: CASSPGTSTFSYEQYV. Written as DNA, the CDR3 is TGCGCCAGCAGCCCCGGGACTAGTACCTTCTCCTACGAGCAGTACGTC.

DNA of the CDR3: TGCGCCAGCAGCCGTTCCGGGATCCCCTACGAGCAGTACTTC. Translating gives CASSRSGIPYEQYF. The rearrangement uses TRBV5-1 and TRBJ2-7; weak D call: TRBD2 (5 bases). CDR1 and CDR2 from the germline V gene are SGHRS and YFSETQ. V shed 4 bases and J shed 2 bases, with 13 bases lying between them. The CDR3 length is 14 residues.

The V call is TRBV18, the J call TRBJ2-7; 7 bases fit TRBD1. CDR3 length equals 14 residues. Germline V gene lookup returns CDR1 KGHSH and CDR2 LQKENI. J lost 2 bases, V lost 4 bases, and 5 bases had no gene match. CDR3 DNA sequence: TGTGCCAGCTCACATCCGGGACAGCCCTACGAGCAGTACTTC. Amino acid sequence: CASSHPGQPYEQYF.

This sequence joins TRBV19 and TRBJ1-3; D is uncertain. Per germline, CDR1 LNHDA and CDR2 SQIVND (reference sequence). The CDR3 spans 14 residues. V was trimmed by 6 bases and J by 0 bases, leaving 9 bases between them. Written as DNA, the CDR3 is TGTGCCAGTAGGGGCGGGAGCTCTGGAAACACCATATATTTT. It translates to CASRGGSSGNTIYF.

This chain uses TRBV30 with TRBJ2-6; 7 bases are a match to TRBD1. V lost 2 bases and J lost 0; bases outside the gene matches: 1. CDR3 length equals 15 residues. Germline CDR1 is GTSNPN and CDR2 is SVGIG (reference sequence). The CDR3: CAWSHRGSGANVLTF. In nucleotides, the CDR3 is TGTGCCTGGAGTCACAGGGGCTCTGGGGCCAACGTCCTGACTTTC.

The rearrangement uses TRBV30 and TRBJ2-7; D gene unclear. The CDR3 contains 16 residues. The germline CDR1 and CDR2 sequences are GTSNPN and SVGIG (reference sequence). Between the trimmed V and J ends, which lost 4 bases and 0 bases, there was a span of 19 bases. The CDR3 spells CAWKLLGIQSSYEQYF. The CDR3 nucleotides are TGTGCCTGGAAACTCCTAGGGATACAGTCCTCCTACGAGCAGTACTTC.

The genes are TRBV2 and TRBJ2-5; 11 nucleotides line up with TRBD1. CDR1 and CDR2 from the germline V gene are SNHLY and FYNNEI. J was trimmed by 6 bases and V by 7 bases; bases with no gene match: 7. CDR3 length: 14 amino acids. The CDR3 DNA reads as TGTGCCAGCACAGGGGACAGGGGGAGACAGACCCAGTACTTC. Protein: CASTGDRGRQTQYF.

This sequence joins TRBV12-3 or TRBV12-4 and TRBJ2-6; D might be TRBD1 (6 bases). V was pared by 7 bases and J by 9 bases, with 13 bases between. The CDR3 consists of 13 residues. CDR3 loop: CASTQWDINVLTF. The CDR3 DNA sequence: TGTGCCAGCACCCAGTGGGACATCAACGTCCTGACTTTC.

The V and J genes are TRBV12-3 or TRBV12-4 and TRBJ2-5; 12 positions agree with TRBD2. With V trimmed by 5 bases and J by 0 bases, 7 bases remained unmatched. The length of the CDR3 is 17 residues. In DNA form, the CDR3 reads TGTGCCAGCAGTCTGGGGACTAGCGGGCGGTACCAAGAGACCCAGTACTTC. Its protein product is CASSLGTSGRYQETQYF.

The rearrangement links TRBV4-2 to TRBJ2-1; D is unresolved. Trimming removed 0 bases at V and 7 bases at J, with 13 bases between. This CDR3 spans 15 amino acids. Germline V gene sequence: CDR1 LGHNA, CDR2 YNFKEQ. As DNA, the CDR3 is TGTGCCAGCAGCCAAGACGGATCTAGTTGGAATGAGCAGTTCTTC. Its translation: CASSQDGSSWNEQFF.

The CDR3 reads CASSYSGADTQYF. The DNA for the CDR3 is TGTGCCAGCAGTTACTCGGGAGCAGATACGCAGTATTTT. The J gene is TRBJ2-3, the V gene TRBV6-5; D perhaps matches TRBD2 (5 bases). From germline, CDR1 is MNHEY and CDR2 SVGAGI. The CDR3 contains 13 residues. Trimming took 0 bases from V and 4 from J, leaving 5 bases between them.

This chain connects TRBV28 to TRBJ2-5; D may match TRBD1 or TRBD2 (6 bases each). There are 13 residues in the CDR3. From germline, CDR1 is MDHEN and CDR2 SYDVKM. V lost 7 bases to trimming and J lost 2 bases, with 11 bases between them. The CDR3 DNA is TGTGCCAGCAAGGGGGGACCTCAAGAGACCCAGTACTTC. Protein product: CASKGGPQETQYF.

The chain couples TRBV19 to TRBJ2-7; 7 bases are a match to TRBD1. The CDR3 is 14 residues long. Germline lookup yields CDR1 LNHDA and CDR2 SQIVND (reference sequence). V dropped 5 bases and J dropped 5; count of bases not matched to a gene: 9. The CDR3: CASSPRQGRDEQYF. In DNA form, the CDR3 reads TGTGCCAGTAGTCCGAGACAGGGCCGCGACGAGCAGTACTTC.

The genes are TRBV28 and TRBJ2-1; D perhaps matches TRBD2 (6 bases). This CDR3 comprises 16 residues. Germline lookup yields CDR1 MDHEN and CDR2 SYDVKM. Trimming removed 5 bases at V and 4 bases at J, with 18 bases between. DNA of the CDR3: TGTGCCAGCAGTCCGGCGGGAAGGGAAGGTTACAATGAGCAGTTCTTC. Its translation is CASSPAGREGYNEQFF.

The chain couples TRBV28 to TRBJ2-3, with unresolved D. CDR1 MDHEN and CDR2 SYDVKM come from the germline V gene. Trimming removed 3 bases from V and 0 bases from J, with 13 bases in between. The CDR3 sequence is 16 residues long. This chain's CDR3 is CASSLSGRTSTDTQYF. As DNA, the CDR3 is TGTGCCAGCAGTTTGAGTGGAAGAACTAGCACAGATACGCAGTATTTT. Full variable domain (missing parts from reference TRBV28 and TRBJ2-3): DVKVTQSSRYLVKRTGEKVFLECVQDMDHENMFWYRQDPGLGLRLIYFSYDVKMKEKGDIPEGYSVSREKKERFSLILESASTNQTSMYLCASSLSGRTSTDTQYFGPGTRLTVL.